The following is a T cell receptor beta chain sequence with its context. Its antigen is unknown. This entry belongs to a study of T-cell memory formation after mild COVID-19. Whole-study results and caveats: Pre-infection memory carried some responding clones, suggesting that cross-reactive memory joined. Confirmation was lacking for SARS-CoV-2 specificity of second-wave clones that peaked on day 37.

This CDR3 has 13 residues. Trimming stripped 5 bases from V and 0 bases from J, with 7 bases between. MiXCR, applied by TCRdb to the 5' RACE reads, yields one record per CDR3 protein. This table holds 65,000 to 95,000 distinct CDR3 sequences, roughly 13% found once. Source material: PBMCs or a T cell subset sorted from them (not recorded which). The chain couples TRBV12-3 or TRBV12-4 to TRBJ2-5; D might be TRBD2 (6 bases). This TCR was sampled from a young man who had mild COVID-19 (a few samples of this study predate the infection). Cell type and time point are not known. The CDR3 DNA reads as TGTGCCAGCAGTGGGACTGACCAAGAGACCCAGTACTTC. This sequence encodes CASSGTDQETQYF.